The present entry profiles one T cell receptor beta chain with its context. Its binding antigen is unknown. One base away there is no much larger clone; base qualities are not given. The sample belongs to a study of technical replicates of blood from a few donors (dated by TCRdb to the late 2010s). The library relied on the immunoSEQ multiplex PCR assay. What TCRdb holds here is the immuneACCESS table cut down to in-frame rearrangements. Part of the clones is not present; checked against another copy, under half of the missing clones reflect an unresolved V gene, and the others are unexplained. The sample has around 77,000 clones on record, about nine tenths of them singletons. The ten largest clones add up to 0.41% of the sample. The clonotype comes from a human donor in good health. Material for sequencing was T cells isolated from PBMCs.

The bases are TGTGCCAGCAGTTGGAACAGTAATTTTGAAAAACTGTTTTTT. Its translation reads: CASSWNSNFEKLFF. The chain employs TRBV6-1 and TRBJ1-4; no D gene is confidently identified. Its CDR3 holds 14 amino acids, cysteine through phenylalanine. Only CDR3 DNA remains: 42 bases, in frame from the first base. As encoded in the germline V gene, CDR1 is MNHNS while CDR2 is SASEGT. V and J are truncated by 5 bases and 7 bases respectively, leaving an intervening sequence of 14 bases.